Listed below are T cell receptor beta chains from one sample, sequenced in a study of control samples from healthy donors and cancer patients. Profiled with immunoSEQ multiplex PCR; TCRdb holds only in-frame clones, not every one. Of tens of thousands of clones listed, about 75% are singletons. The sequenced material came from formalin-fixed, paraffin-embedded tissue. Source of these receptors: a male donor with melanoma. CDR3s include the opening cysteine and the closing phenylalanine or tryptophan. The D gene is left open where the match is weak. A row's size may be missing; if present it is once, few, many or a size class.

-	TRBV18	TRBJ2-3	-	CASSPSITDTQYF	TGTGCCAGCTCACCATCGATCACAGATACGCAGTATTTT
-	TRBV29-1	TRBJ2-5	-	CSVGWGGGETQYF	TGCAGCGTTGGTTGGGGGGGCGGAGAGACCCAGTACTTC
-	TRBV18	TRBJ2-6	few	CASSPLTGANVLTF	TGTGCCAGCTCACCACTGACCGGGGCCAACGTCCTGACTTTC
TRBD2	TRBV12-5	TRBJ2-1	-	CASGTVLAGAGEQFF	TGTGCTAGTGGTACCGTACTAGCGGGAGCGGGCGAGCAGTTCTTC
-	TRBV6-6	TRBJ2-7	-	CASTPAGYSYEQYF	TGTGCCAGCACCCCCGCCGGTTACTCCTACGAGCAGTACTTC
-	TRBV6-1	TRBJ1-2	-	CASSDINSYGYTF	TGTGCCAGCAGTGATATTAATAGCTATGGCTACACCTTC
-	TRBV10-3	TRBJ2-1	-	CAISWGSYNEQFF	TGTGCCATCAGCTGGGGCTCCTACAATGAGCAGTTCTTC
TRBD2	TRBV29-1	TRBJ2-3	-	CSVARTSGSGDTQYF	TGCAGCGTCGCCCGGACTAGTGGGAGTGGGGATACGCAGTATTTT
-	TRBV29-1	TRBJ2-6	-	CSVEGPRQISGANVLTF	TGCAGCGTTGAAGGCCCCCGACAGATCTCTGGGGCCAACGTCCTGACTTTC
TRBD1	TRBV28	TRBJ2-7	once	CASRRLTGTEQYF	TGTGCCAGCAGACGTTTGACAGGGACCGAGCAGTACTTC
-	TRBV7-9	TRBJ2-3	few	CASSLQIGQYF	TGTGCCAGCAGCCTACAAATTGGGCAGTATTTT
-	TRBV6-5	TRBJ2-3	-	CASSRLGRDTQYF	TGTGCCAGCAGTCGCCTTGGGAGAGATACGCAGTATTTT
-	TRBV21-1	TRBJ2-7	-	CASSPTVIPGQGFAYEQYF	TGTGCCAGCAGCCCCACGGTCATTCCGGGACAGGGATTTGCCTACGAGCAGTACTTC
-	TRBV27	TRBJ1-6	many	CASSWGGSSPLHF	TGTGCCAGCAGTTGGGGGGGGAGTTCACCCCTCCACTTT
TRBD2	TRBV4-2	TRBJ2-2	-	CASSRSGISPGELFF	TGTGCCAGCAGCCGAAGCGGGATCTCACCCGGGGAGCTGTTTTTT
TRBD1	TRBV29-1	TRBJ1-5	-	CSVARTGGGEPQHF	TGCAGCGTTGCCCGGACAGGGGGCGGGGAGCCCCAGCATTTT
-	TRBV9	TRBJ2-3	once	CASSAGGGPDTQYF	TGTGCCAGCAGCGCTGGGGGTGGTCCAGATACGCAGTATTTT
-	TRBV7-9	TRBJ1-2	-	CASSPTGRYGYTF	TGTGCCAGCAGCCCCACCGGCAGATATGGCTACACCTTC
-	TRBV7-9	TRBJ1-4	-	CASSLAQGTEKLFF	TGTGCCAGCAGCTTAGCGCAAGGGACTGAAAAACTGTTTTTT
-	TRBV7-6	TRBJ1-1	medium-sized	CASSPQAGLMNTEAFF	TGTGCCAGCAGCCCACAGGCAGGGCTGATGAACACTGAAGCTTTCTTT
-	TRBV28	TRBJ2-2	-	CASSLLIGTGTGELFF	TGTGCCAGCAGTTTATTAATTGGCACGGGCACCGGGGAGCTGTTTTTT
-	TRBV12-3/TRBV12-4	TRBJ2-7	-	CASSLGQGYEQYF	TGTGCCAGCAGTTTGGGCCAAGGGTACGAGCAGTACTTC
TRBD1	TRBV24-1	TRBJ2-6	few	CATSGGLGTGGSGANVLTF	TGTGCCACCAGTGGAGGACTTGGGACAGGGGGCTCCGGGGCCAACGTCCTGACTTTC
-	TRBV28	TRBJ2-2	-	CATNNHGELFF	TGTGCCACCAACAACCACGGGGAGCTGTTTTTT
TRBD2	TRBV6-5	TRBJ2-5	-	CASSRGLAGGETQYF	TGTGCCAGCAGCCGCGGACTAGCGGGTGGAGAGACCCAGTACTTC
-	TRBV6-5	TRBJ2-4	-	CASQIGGTAKNIQYF	TGTGCCAGTCAGATAGGGGGGACAGCCAAAAACATTCAGTACTTC
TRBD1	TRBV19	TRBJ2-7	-	CASSTGQGVDYEQYF	TGTGCCAGTAGTACGGGGCAGGGGGTCGACTACGAGCAGTACTTC
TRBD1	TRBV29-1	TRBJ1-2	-	CSVADRDGYTF	TGCAGCGTCGCGGACAGGGACGGCTACACCTTC
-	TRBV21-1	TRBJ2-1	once	CASSKARDRFYNEQFF	TGTGCCAGCAGCAAAGCCCGGGACAGGTTTTACAATGAGCAGTTCTTC
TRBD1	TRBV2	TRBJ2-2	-	CASSKGQGGTGELFF	TGTGCCAGCAGTAAAGGACAGGGCGGCACCGGGGAGCTGTTTTTT
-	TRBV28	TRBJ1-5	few	CASSLYGRERAYSNQPQHF	TGTGCCAGCAGTTTATACGGCAGGGAGAGGGCCTATAGCAATCAGCCCCAGCATTTT
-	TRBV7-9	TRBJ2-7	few	CASSSTGHNSYEQYF	TGTGCCAGCAGCTCCACGGGACATAACTCCTACGAGCAGTACTTC
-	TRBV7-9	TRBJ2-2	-	CASRLGGGELFF	TGTGCCAGCCGGCTGGGAGGAGGGGAGCTGTTTTTT
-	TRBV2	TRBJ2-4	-	CASSSEGTLTIQYF	TGTGCCAGCTCTTCAGAGGGGACCCTTACCATTCAGTACTTC
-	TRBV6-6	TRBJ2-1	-	CASSYDQYNEQFF	TGTGCCAGCAGTTATGACCAATACAATGAGCAGTTCTTC
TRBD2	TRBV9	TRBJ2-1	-	CASSPRLAGFSYNEQFF	TGTGCCAGCAGCCCGCGACTAGCGGGATTCTCCTACAATGAGCAGTTCTTC
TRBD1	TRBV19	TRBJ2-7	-	CASSALQDRGPEQYF	TGTGCCAGTAGTGCCCTCCAGGACAGGGGCCCCGAGCAGTACTTC
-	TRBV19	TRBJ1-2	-	CASSSPTVYGYTF	TGTGCCAGTAGTTCGCCGACAGTCTATGGCTACACCTTC
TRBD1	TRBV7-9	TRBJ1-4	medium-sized	CASSLGQANEKLFF	TGTGCCAGCAGCCTAGGACAGGCTAATGAAAAACTGTTTTTT
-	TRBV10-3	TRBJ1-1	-	CAISEQVRTEAFF	TGTGCCATCAGTGAACAGGTTCGCACTGAAGCTTTCTTT
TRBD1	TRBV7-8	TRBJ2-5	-	CASSWGTVLAETQYF	TGTGCCAGCAGCTGGGGGACAGTTTTAGCGGAGACCCAGTACTTC
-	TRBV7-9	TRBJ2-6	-	CASSKGWSGANVLTF	TGTGCCAGCTCGAAGGGGTGGTCTGGGGCCAACGTCCTGACTTTC
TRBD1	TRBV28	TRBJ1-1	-	CASSGGDSLSNTEAFF	TGTGCCAGCAGTGGTGGGGACAGCCTTTCGAACACTGAAGCTTTCTTT
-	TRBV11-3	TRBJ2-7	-	CASSQMGFGEQYF	TGTGCCAGCAGCCAAATGGGATTCGGCGAGCAGTACTTC
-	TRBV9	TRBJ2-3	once	CASSVDVSGLNTQYF	TGTGCCAGCAGCGTAGATGTTTCGGGATTGAATACGCAGTATTTT
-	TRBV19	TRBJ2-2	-	CASSTIDGTGELFF	TGTGCCAGTAGTACGATAGACGGAACCGGGGAGCTGTTTTTT